This paragraph reports one T cell receptor beta chain. The antigen this receptor binds is unknown. Nothing much larger sits one base from this clone, and base qualities are not available. V loses 1 base at its end and J loses 7 bases; junction bases beyond the gene matches: 13. The germline V gene yields SGHRS for CDR1 and YFSETQ for CDR2. From its cysteine to its phenylalanine, the CDR3 spans 16 amino acids. The entry retains the CDR3 DNA only, 48 bases that are in frame from base 1. The data belong to a study of early T cells in non-severe SARS-CoV-2 infection (dated by TCRdb to the early 2020s). Regarding the study in general: Because TCR sequencing relied on bulk RNA taken from unsorted whole blood, pairing of alpha and beta chains was not possible.

Paper-wide results and their limitations: Matching against VDJdb was skewed toward anti-spike CD8 responses, likely underestimated virus-specific expansions, and missed private and CD4 specificities.

Library preparation employed 5' RACE. Reads for this sample came from a NextSeq 500. The TCR library protocol attached unique molecular identifiers to individual cDNA molecules to correct for sequencing error and PCR bias. TCR alpha and beta chains were both sequenced, and the abundances of alpha and beta sequences in each sample were closely correlated with each other. Turning to the authors' computational methods: Decombinator V4 was used to perform V gene, J gene and CDR3 annotation of TCR sequences. TCRs were defined as expanded if a significant change between any two time points was detected under a Poisson model with p below 0.0001. TCR abundances were normalised to the total number of TCRs sequenced in each sample and reported as counts per million. TRAV1-2 paired with TRAJ12, TRAJ20 or TRAJ33 defined MAIT TCRs, while TRAV10 paired with TRAJ18 defined iNKT TCRs. VDJdb, accessed 1 November 2021, was searched for CMV, EBV and SARS-CoV-2 annotated TCRs, excluding TCRs annotated for multiple antigens. TCRdb reprocessing: public reads trimmed at Q25 with fastp, clones called with MiXCR, in-frame beta chains kept. Entries that share a CDR3 protein sequence are merged under the most common genes and DNA. These V and J calls originate from TCRdb's pipeline instead of the authors' own analysis. A total of roughly 80,000 distinct CDR3 sequences appear in this sample, about 16% of them only once. Approximately 2.6% of the sample is taken by the ten largest.

This was a case-control study nested in a cohort of healthcare workers in London, UK, who had nasopharyngeal swab PCR tests and blood samples taken every week. Healthcare workers were recruited between 23 and 31 March 2020, during the week of the UK lockdown, and were followed weekly for up to roughly 15 weeks. The sequence came from an adult who was a healthcare worker with PCR-confirmed SARS-CoV-2 infection or an uninfected control (not recorded which). Sequenced material: whole blood. Rearrangement joined TRBV5-1 to TRBJ1-1, with 7 junctional bases fitting TRBD1. The DNA sequence reads TGCGCCAGCAGCTTGCAGGGACAGAACCTAGCCGGTGAAGCTTTCTTT. Translated, it reads CASSLQGQNLAGEAFF.